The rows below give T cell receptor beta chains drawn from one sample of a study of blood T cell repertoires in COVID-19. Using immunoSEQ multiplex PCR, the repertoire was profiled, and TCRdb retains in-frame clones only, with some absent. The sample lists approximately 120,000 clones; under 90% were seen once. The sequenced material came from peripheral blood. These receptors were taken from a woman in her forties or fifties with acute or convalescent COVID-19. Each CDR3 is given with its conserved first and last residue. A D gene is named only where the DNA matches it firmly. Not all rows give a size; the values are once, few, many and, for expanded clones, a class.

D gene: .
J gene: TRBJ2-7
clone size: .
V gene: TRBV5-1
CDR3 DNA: TGCGCCAGCAGCTTGGGGGCAGTTTCCTCCTACGAGCAGTACTTC
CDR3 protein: CASSLGAVSSYEQYF

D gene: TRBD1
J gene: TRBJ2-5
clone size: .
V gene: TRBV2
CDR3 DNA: TGTGCCAGCAGTGACCGGGACAGGGGGCGCCGAGAGACCCAGTACTTC
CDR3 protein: CASSDRDRGRRETQYF

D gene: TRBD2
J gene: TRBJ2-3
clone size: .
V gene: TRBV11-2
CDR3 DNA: TGTGCCAGCAGACTAGCGGGGGGGCCTTCAGGTTCAGATACGCAGTATTTT
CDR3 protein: CASRLAGGPSGSDTQYF

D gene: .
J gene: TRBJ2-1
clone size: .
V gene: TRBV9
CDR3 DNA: TGTGCCAGCAGCGTAGACAAGGGGTTTGGGAATGAGCAGTTCTTC
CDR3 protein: CASSVDKGFGNEQFF

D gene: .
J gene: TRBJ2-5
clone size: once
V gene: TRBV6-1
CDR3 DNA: TGTGCCAGCAGTGAAGCGAAGACAGGCCCATTCGGGACCCAGTACTTC
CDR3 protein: CASSEAKTGPFGTQYF

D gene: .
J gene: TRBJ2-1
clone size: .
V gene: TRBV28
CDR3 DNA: TGTGCCAGCTGGAGCTACAATGAGCAGTTCTTC
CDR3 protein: CASWSYNEQFF

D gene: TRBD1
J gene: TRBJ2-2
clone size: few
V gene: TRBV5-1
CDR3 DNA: TGCGCCAGCAGGACAGGGGGATCCACCGGGGAGCTGTTTTTT
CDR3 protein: CASRTGGSTGELFF

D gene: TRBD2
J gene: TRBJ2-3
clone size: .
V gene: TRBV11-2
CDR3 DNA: TGTGCCAGCAGCTCGGGGTCTAGCGGGGTCGTGGATACGCAGTATTTT
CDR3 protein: CASSSGSSGVVDTQYF

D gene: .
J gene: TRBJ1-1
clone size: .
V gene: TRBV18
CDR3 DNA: TGTGCCAGCTCCATGGACGGGAGGACTGCTGAAGCTTTCTTT
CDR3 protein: CASSMDGRTAEAFF

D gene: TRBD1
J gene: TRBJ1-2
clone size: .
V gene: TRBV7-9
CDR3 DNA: TGTGCCAGCAGCTACAGGGGTGAGGAGGATGGCTACACCTTC
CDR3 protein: CASSYRGEEDGYTF

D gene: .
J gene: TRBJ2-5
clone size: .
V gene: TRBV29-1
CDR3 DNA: TGCAGCGTAAAAGGAGTCGACCAAGAGACCCAGTACTTC
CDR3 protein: CSVKGVDQETQYF

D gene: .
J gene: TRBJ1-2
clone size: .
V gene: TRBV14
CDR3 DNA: TGTGCCAGCAGCCAAGCAGGGTTTTTCGATGGCTACACCTTC
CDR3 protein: CASSQAGFFDGYTF

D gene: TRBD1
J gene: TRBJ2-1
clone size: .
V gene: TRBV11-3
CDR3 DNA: TGTGCCAGCAGCCAACAGGGGGCTGAGGAGCAGTTCTTC
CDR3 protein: CASSQQGAEEQFF

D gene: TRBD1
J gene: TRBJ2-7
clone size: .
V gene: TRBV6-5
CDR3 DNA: TGTGCCAGCAGGGGGACAGATATCTACGAGCAGTACTTC
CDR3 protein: CASRGTDIYEQYF

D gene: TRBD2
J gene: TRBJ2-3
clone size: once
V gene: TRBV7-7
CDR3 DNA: TGTGCTAGCAGCTTAGGAGCGGGGGCCACAGATACGCAGTATTTT
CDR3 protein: CASSLGAGATDTQYF

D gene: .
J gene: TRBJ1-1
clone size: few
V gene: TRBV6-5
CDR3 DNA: TGTGCCAGCAAACAGGCTGGTGGGGAAACTGAAGCTTTCTTT
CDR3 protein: CASKQAGGETEAFF

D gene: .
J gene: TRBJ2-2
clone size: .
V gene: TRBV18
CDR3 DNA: TGTGCCAGCTCAGAAATGATATCCGGGAACGGGGAGCTGTTTTTT
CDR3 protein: CASSEMISGNGELFF

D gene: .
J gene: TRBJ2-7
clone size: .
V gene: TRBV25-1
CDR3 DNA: TGTGCCAGCAGTGAAAGGAAGTGGGGGGGGGCAGGCGAGCAGTACTTC
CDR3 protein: CASSERKWGGAGEQYF